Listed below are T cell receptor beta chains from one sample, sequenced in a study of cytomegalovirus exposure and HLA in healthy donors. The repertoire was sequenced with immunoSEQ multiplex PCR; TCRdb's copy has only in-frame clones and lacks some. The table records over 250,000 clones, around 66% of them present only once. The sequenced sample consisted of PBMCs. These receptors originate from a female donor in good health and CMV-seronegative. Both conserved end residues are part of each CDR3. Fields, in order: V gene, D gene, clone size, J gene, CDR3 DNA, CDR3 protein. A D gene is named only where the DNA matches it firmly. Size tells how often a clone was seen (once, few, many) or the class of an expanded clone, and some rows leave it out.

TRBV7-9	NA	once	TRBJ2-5	TGTTCCAGCAGCTTAGTAGTGTTCGGTGAGACCCAGTACTTC	CSSSLVVFGETQYF
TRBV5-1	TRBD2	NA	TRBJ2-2	TGCGCCAGCAGCTCCCTAGCGGGAAACACCGGGGAGCTGTTTTTT	CASSSLAGNTGELFF
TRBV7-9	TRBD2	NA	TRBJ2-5	TGTGCCAGCAGCTTAAGTCTAGCGGGCCAAGAGACCCAGTACTTC	CASSLSLAGQETQYF
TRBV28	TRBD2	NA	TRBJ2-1	TGTGCCAGCAGTGAGACTAGCGGGAGGTACAATGAGCAGTTCTTC	CASSETSGRYNEQFF
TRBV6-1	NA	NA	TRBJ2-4	TGTGCCAGCAGTGTTGGTTCAGTAGCCAAAAACATTCAGTACTTC	CASSVGSVAKNIQYF
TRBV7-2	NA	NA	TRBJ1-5	TGTGCCAGCAGCCCGGGAGGTAGCAATCAGCCCCAGCATTTT	CASSPGGSNQPQHF
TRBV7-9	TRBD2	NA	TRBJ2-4	TGTGCCAGCAGCCCACGCCCGAGACTAGCGGGAGGGCCTGGAAACATTCAGTACTTC	CASSPRPRLAGGPGNIQYF
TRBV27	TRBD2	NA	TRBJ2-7	TGTGCCAGCAGTTGGGGGACTAGCGGGGGATACGAGCAGTACTTC	CASSWGTSGGYEQYF
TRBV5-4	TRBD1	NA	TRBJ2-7	TGTGCCAGCAGCTCCCCAGGCGGGACAGGGAAGTCCTACGAGCAGTACTTC	CASSSPGGTGKSYEQYF
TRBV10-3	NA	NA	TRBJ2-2	TGTGCCACCAATACCCGGGAGTCAGCCGGGGAGCTGTTTTTT	CATNTRESAGELFF
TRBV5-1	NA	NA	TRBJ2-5	TGCGCCAGCAGCTTATGGGCCGAAGAGACCCAGTACTTC	CASSLWAEETQYF
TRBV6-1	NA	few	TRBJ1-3	TGTGCCAGCAGGGCCACAGGGAACTCTGGAAACACCATATATTTT	CASRATGNSGNTIYF
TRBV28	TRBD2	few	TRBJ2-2	TGTGCCATTCGGGAGGGCCAAAACACCGGGGAGCTGTTTTTT	CAIREGQNTGELFF
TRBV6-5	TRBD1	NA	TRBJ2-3	TGTGCCAGCACCCCAAGCAGGGGGAATACGCAGTATTTT	CASTPSRGNTQYF
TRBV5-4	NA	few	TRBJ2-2	TGTGCCAGCAGCTTCCGGCAGACATACACCGGGGAGCTGTTTTTT	CASSFRQTYTGELFF
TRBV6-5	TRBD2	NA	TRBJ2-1	TGTGCCAGCAGTTACTTACTAGCGGCCTACAATGAGCAGTTCTTC	CASSYLLAAYNEQFF
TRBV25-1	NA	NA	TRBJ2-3	TGTGCCAGCAGAACTGGGGGGACAGCCACGGGTACGCAGTATTTT	CASRTGGTATGTQYF
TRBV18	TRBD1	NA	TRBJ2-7	TGTGCCAGCATCCGGGACAGTAGCTCCTACGAGCAGTACTTC	CASIRDSSSYEQYF
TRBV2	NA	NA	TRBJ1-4	TGTGCCAGCAGTGCGGGACACCTTAACCTTGCAACTAATGAAAAACTGTTTTTT	CASSAGHLNLATNEKLFF
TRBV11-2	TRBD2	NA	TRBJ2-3	TGTGCCAGCAGCTTGACTACCGCGGGAGGGGGCACAGATACGCAGTATTTT	CASSLTTAGGGTDTQYF
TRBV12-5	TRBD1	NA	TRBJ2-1	TGTGCTAGTGGGGTAGGACAGGGGTCCTACAATGAGCAGTTCTTC	CASGVGQGSYNEQFF
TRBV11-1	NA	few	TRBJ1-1	TGTGCCAGCAGCTTACAGTACACTGAAGCTTTCTTT	CASSLQYTEAFF
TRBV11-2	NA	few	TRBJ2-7	TGTGCCAGCAGATCCGCCGAGGGTGGCTACGAGCAGTACTTC	CASRSAEGGYEQYF
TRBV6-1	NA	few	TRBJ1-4	TGTGCCAGCAGTCCCTTCCGCAGACTGGAAGAAAAACTGTTTTTT	CASSPFRRLEEKLFF
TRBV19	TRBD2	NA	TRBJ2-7	TGTGCCAGTAGTCCTCGGACTAGCAAGCACGAGCAGTACTTC	CASSPRTSKHEQYF
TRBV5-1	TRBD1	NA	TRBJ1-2	TGCGCCAGCAGGGTGACAGGGTCTAACTATGGCTACACCTTC	CASRVTGSNYGYTF
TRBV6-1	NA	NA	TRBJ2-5	TGTGCCAGCAGGAACGCGGGTGGGGAGACCCAGTACTTC	CASRNAGGETQYF
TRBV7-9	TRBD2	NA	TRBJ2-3	TGTGCCAGCAGCTTAAAGGCGCTAGCGGCGAAAGGAGATACGCAGTATTTT	CASSLKALAAKGDTQYF
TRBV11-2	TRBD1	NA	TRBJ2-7	TGTGCCAGCAGCGGAAGGGATGGGACAGGGCCCAGCGAGCAGTACTTC	CASSGRDGTGPSEQYF
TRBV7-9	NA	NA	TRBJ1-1	TGTGCCAGCAACACGTACAGGGCGAACCCCATGAACACTGAAGCTTTCTTT	CASNTYRANPMNTEAFF
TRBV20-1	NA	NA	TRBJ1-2	TGCAGTGCTAGGGGGCCTTATGGCTACACCTTC	CSARGPYGYTF
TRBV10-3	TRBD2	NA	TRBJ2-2	TGTGCCATCGGGCGGGAGGATCTTACCGGGGAGCTGTTTTTT	CAIGREDLTGELFF
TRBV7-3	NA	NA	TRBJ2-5	TGTGCCAGCAGCTTATCCCCGCAAGAGACCCAGTACTTC	CASSLSPQETQYF
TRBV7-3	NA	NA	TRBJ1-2	TGTGCCAGCAGCTTGGGGGGGCGGAGCCCTTACTATGGCTACACCTTC	CASSLGGRSPYYGYTF
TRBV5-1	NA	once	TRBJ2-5	TGCGCCAGCAGCTTTGCCGGGACAATGGAGACCCAGTACTTC	CASSFAGTMETQYF
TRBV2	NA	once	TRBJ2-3	TGTGCCAGCAGTCTCCGACGGGGAAGCACAGATACGCAGTATTTT	CASSLRRGSTDTQYF
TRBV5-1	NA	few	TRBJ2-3	TGCGCCAGCAGCTTGAAGGGGGATACGCAGTATTTT	CASSLKGDTQYF
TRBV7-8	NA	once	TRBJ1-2	TGTGCCAGCAGCTTAGAAGGACTCATAAACTATGGCTACACCTTC	CASSLEGLINYGYTF
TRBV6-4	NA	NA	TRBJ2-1	TGTGCCAGCAGTGAAAGGGAGGAGGGCGGTGAGCAGTTCTTC	CASSEREEGGEQFF
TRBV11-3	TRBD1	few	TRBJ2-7	TGTGCCAGCAGCTTAGAACCCACAGGGGGCCTTTACGAGCAGTACTTC	CASSLEPTGGLYEQYF
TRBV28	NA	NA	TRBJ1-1	TGTGCCAGCAGTTTGGCAATGAACACTGAAGCTTTCTTT	CASSLAMNTEAFF
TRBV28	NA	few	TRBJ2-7	TGTGCCAGCAGTAAGGGACTTCTCCAGCAGTACTTC	CASSKGLLQQYF
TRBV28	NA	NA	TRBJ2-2	TGTGCCAGCAGTATCAGACTAGTCTCGGGCACCGGGGAGCTGTTTTTT	CASSIRLVSGTGELFF
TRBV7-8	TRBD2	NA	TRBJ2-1	TGTGCCAGCAGCTTAGTACGGGAGGGAGGGAATGAGCAGTTCTTC	CASSLVREGGNEQFF